These 9 T cell receptor beta chains were all obtained from the same sample, sequenced in a study of pediatric ulcerative colitis. TCRdb's table, derived via immunoSEQ multiplex PCR, lists solely in-frame clones and lacks some. This table has 55,000 to 70,000 clones, 87% appearing once. The material sequenced was blood. Every receptor here comes from a boy younger than 18 who was a control in a study of pediatric ulcerative colitis.

A word on this clone: The germline gene is not matched at one end of the junction; a read error may be the cause. The CDR3 DNA follows: TGTGCCAGTAGTCCCCTCTCGGACAGGGGGGTCGCCAAATTT. Protein: CASSPLSDRGVAKF. The chain carries TRBV19 and TRBJ1-1; 10 bases fit TRBD1. This CDR3 has 14 amino acids. Germline V gene sequence: CDR1 LNHDA, CDR2 SQIVND (reference sequence).

The V call is TRBV7-8, the J call TRBJ2-1; D might be TRBD2 (5 bases). V shed 3 bases and J shed 7 bases, with 16 bases lying between them. This CDR3 is 15 amino acids long. From germline, CDR1 is SGHVS and CDR2 FQNEAQ. The CDR3 DNA is TGTGCCAGCAGCTTCGGCGGGTCGGGCGGTAATGAGCAGTTCTTC. It is translated as CASSFGGSGGNEQFF. The complete variable domain, with remaining parts taken from reference TRBV7-8 and TRBJ2-1, reads GAGVSQSPRYKVAKRGQDVALRCDPISGHVSLFWYQQALGQGPEFLTYFQNEAQLDKSGLPSDRFFAERPEGSVSTLKIQRTQQEDSAVYLCASSFGGSGGNEQFFGPGTRLTVL.

The gene calls are TRBV6-5 and TRBJ1-2; maybe TRBD1 (6 bases). The CDR3 totals 13 residues. Germline CDR1 MNHEY, CDR2 SVGAGI. Trimming took off 6 bases at V and 4 bases at J, with 12 bases between the two ends. CDR3 in DNA: TGTGCCAGCAGCCGGACAGCTATCTATGGCTACACCTTC. Its protein is CASSRTAIYGYTF.

The chain combines TRBV27 with TRBJ2-5; D remains unclear. V was pared by 2 bases and J by 2 bases, with 6 bases between. The CDR3 is 13 residues long. CDR1 is MNHEY and CDR2 is SMNVEV in the germline V gene (reference sequence). The CDR3 here is CASSLQQQETQYF. Written as DNA, the CDR3 is TGTGCCAGCAGTTTACAACAGCAAGAGACCCAGTACTTC.

In regard to this clone: This CDR3 is also generated by other DNA sequences in the sample. The rearrangement links TRBV25-1 to TRBJ1-5, with a tentative D call TRBD1 (5 bases). The germline V and J ends were trimmed by 4 bases and 5 bases, with 18 bases remaining between them. This CDR3 is built from 16 residues. CDR1 MGHDK and CDR2 SYGVNS come from the germline V gene. CDR3 protein: CASSGRGGIGDQPQHF. CDR3 DNA sequence: TGTGCCAGCAGTGGTCGGGGGGGGATTGGGGATCAGCCCCAGCATTTT.

V usage is TRBV19 and J usage is TRBJ2-1, with D unresolved. V shed 1 base and J shed 13 bases, with 8 bases lying between them. Germline V CDR1 and CDR2: LNHDA, SQIVND (reference sequence). The CDR3 loop spans 11 amino acids. The CDR3 is CASSIGAIQFF. The DNA for the CDR3 is TGTGCCAGTAGTATAGGGGCGATCCAGTTCTTC.

This rearrangement joins TRBV7-9 to TRBJ1-3; 7 bases agree with TRBD1. The length of the CDR3 is 15 residues. The germline V gene has CDR1 SEHNR and CDR2 FQNEAQ (reference sequence). V gave up 2 bases and J gave up 2 bases; unmatched junction bases: 3. In DNA, the CDR3 is TGTGCCAGCAGCTTAAGGGGGCAGCCTGGAAACACCATATATTTT. This sequence encodes CASSLRGQPGNTIYF.

The chain recombines TRBV28 with TRBJ2-7; D uncertain. In germline, CDR1 is MDHEN, CDR2 SYDVKM. This CDR3 has 17 residues. V was trimmed by 3 bases and J by 0 bases, leaving 18 bases between them. CDR3 nucleotides: TGTGCCAGCAGTTTTCGTCTGACGCTGAGACACTCCTACGAGCAGTACTTC. Translated: CASSFRLTLRHSYEQYF.

The chain is built from TRBV19 and TRBJ1-4; D may be TRBD1 (6 bases). This CDR3 comprises 16 residues. V was clipped by 1 base and J by 0 bases, with 9 bases between them. The V gene's germline CDR1 is LNHDA and CDR2 SQIVND (reference sequence). The CDR3 loop is CASSIAGEATNEKLFF. In DNA, the CDR3 is TGTGCCAGTAGTATAGCAGGGGAAGCAACTAATGAAAAACTGTTTTTT.